The 20 T cell receptor beta chains listed next were all sequenced from one sample in a study of cytomegalovirus exposure and HLA in healthy donors. The PCR contained 60 Vbeta and 13 Jbeta primers. TCRdb's table, derived via immunoSEQ multiplex PCR, lists solely in-frame clones and lacks some. Here the sample spans 85,000 to 130,000 clones, approximately 78% being singletons. The material sequenced was PBMCs. These receptors originate from a woman in her thirties or forties in good health and CMV-seronegative.

The V gene is TRBV27, the J gene TRBJ1-5, with 7 bases identical to TRBD1. V was clipped by 6 bases and J by 5 bases; unmatched bases: 4. This CDR3 has 13 amino acids. Germline CDR1 MNHEY, CDR2 SMNVEV (reference sequence). The CDR3 loop is CASRGTAYQPQHF. Written as DNA, the CDR3 is TGTGCCAGCAGGGGGACAGCTTATCAGCCCCAGCATTTT.

This clone showed up just once. The gene calls are TRBV4-3 and TRBJ2-1, with 11 bases that match TRBD2. Per germline, CDR1 LGHNA and CDR2 YSLEER. The J segment lost 0 bases and the V segment lost 0 bases, leaving 4 bases of the junction unmatched. The CDR3 has 18 residues. CDR3 in amino acids: CASSQDGLAGNSYNEQFF. The CDR3 nucleotides read TGCGCCAGCAGCCAAGATGGACTAGCGGGTAACTCCTACAATGAGCAGTTCTTC.

V usage is TRBV7-3 and J usage is TRBJ2-1, with D possibly matching TRBD2 (5 bases). This CDR3 spans 15 amino acids. Trimming cost V 5 bases and J 5 bases, with 16 bases left between them. The V gene's germline CDR1 is SGHTA and CDR2 FQGTGA. The CDR3 reads CASSNPTSGHNEQFF. DNA for the CDR3: TGTGCCAGCAGCAACCCAACGAGCGGACACAATGAGCAGTTCTTC.

The rearrangement links TRBV5-8 to TRBJ1-1; no firm D call. Germline V gene lookup returns CDR1 SGHTS and CDR2 YDEGEE. Trimming removed 1 base at V and 3 bases at J, with 7 bases between. The CDR3 extends over 13 amino acids. CDR3 in DNA: TGTGCCAGCAGCTTGTTGAGGTACACTGAAGCTTTCTTT. The encoded protein is CASSLLRYTEAFF.

This chain uses TRBV19 with TRBJ1-1, with a tentative D call TRBD1 (5 bases). The CDR3 is 15 residues long. The V end was cut by 5 bases, the J end by 4 bases, with 17 bases between. From germline, CDR1 is LNHDA and CDR2 SQIVND (reference sequence). The CDR3 sequence is CASSARTQGTTEAFF. The CDR3 DNA reads as TGTGCCAGTAGTGCCAGGACCCAGGGAACCACTGAAGCTTTCTTT.

The V call is TRBV9, the J call TRBJ2-5; D might be TRBD2 (6 bases). Near its end, the DNA agrees better with TRBJ2-7, so the J call may be wrong. Germline V gene sequence: CDR1 SGDLS, CDR2 YYNGEE. This CDR3 has 14 amino acids. The CDR3 is CASSVAGGVYEQYF. Here the CDR3 DNA reads TGTGCCAGCAGCGTAGCTGGCGGGGTTTACGAGCAGTACTTC.

V usage is TRBV4-1 and J usage is TRBJ1-2, with a possible D match to TRBD1 (6 bases). Trimming removed 2 bases from V and 12 bases from J, with 16 bases in between. This CDR3 has 13 amino acids. The germline V gene has CDR1 MGHRA and CDR2 YSYEKL. CDR3 in DNA: TGCGCCAGCAGCCAAACGGCTACAGGGCGAAACACCTTC. It specifies CASSQTATGRNTF.

The chain has TRBV29-1 and TRBJ1-2; possibly TRBD1 for D (6 bases). Deletions cut 2 bases from V and 5 bases from J, with 9 bases between. The CDR3 spans 12 residues. From germline, CDR1 is SQVTM and CDR2 ANQGSEA. The CDR3 DNA is TGCAGCGTTGAAAGGGGGAGATATGGCTACACCTTC. Amino acid sequence: CSVERGRYGYTF. The complete variable domain, with remaining parts taken from reference TRBV29-1 and TRBJ1-2, reads SAVISQKPSRDICQRGTSLTIQCQVDSQVTMMFWYRQQPGQSLTLIATANQGSEATYESGFVIDKFPISRPNLTFSTLTVSNMSPEDSSIYLCSVERGRYGYTFGSGTRLTVV.

V and J are TRBV5-8 and TRBJ2-3, with D perhaps TRBD2 (5 bases). Per the germline V gene, CDR1 is SGHTS and CDR2 is YDEGEE. V lost 1 base, J lost 7 bases, and 13 bases lay in between. CDR3 length: 14 amino acids. In DNA, the CDR3 is TGTGCCAGCAGCTTGCAGGCGGACGGGAATACGCAGTATTTT. Protein product: CASSLQADGNTQYF.

The count of this clone is one. This sequence joins TRBV9 and TRBJ2-1; TRBD1 might be the D (5 bases). CDR3 length equals 13 residues. Trimming removed 3 bases at V and 6 bases at J, with 10 bases between. CDR1 is SGDLS, CDR2 YYNGEE, per germline. The CDR3 region is CASSGSGFNEQFF. For the CDR3, the DNA is TGTGCCAGCAGCGGATCAGGGTTCAATGAGCAGTTCTTC.

This clone was seen a single time. The chain joins TRBV6-6 to TRBJ1-2; perhaps TRBD1 as D (6 bases). The CDR3 runs to 15 residues. With 6 bases removed from V and 2 bases from J, the gap between germline ends came to 16 bases. Per the germline V gene, CDR1 is MNHNY and CDR2 is SVGAGI (reference sequence). The CDR3 sequence: CASRSGGQGNYGYTF. For the CDR3, the DNA is TGTGCCAGCAGGTCGGGGGGTCAGGGGAACTATGGCTACACCTTC.

The gene calls are TRBV6-1 and TRBJ1-5; 9 positions match TRBD1. The germline CDR1 and CDR2 sequences are MNHNS and SASEGT. Trimming took 5 bases from V and 5 from J; bases not matched to a gene: 1. This CDR3 contains 13 residues. As DNA, the CDR3 is TGTGCCAGCAGTCGGGACAGGGATCAGCCCCAGCATTTT. Its protein is CASSRDRDQPQHF.

The rearrangement uses TRBV28 and TRBJ2-1; the D is unclear. The CDR3 is 14 amino acids. Germline CDR1 reads MDHEN; CDR2 reads SYDVKM. The V end lost 5 bases, the J end lost 2 bases, and 10 bases lay between the germline ends. The CDR3 DNA follows: TGTGCCAGCAGTCTAGATCTGACCTACAATGAGCAGTTCTTC. This codes for CASSLDLTYNEQFF.

Points on this clone: Other DNA sequences from this sample encode an identical CDR3 as well. This chain joins TRBV5-1 and TRBJ1-1; D is possibly TRBD1 (6 bases). V lost 0 bases and J lost 0, with 9 bases in between. This CDR3 has 15 residues. Germline CDR1 SGHRS, CDR2 YFSETQ. The CDR3 loop is CASSLAGGLNTEAFF. The CDR3 nucleotides are TGCGCCAGCAGCTTGGCCGGGGGGCTGAACACTGAAGCTTTCTTT. Filled out from reference TRBV5-1 and TRBJ1-1, the complete variable domain reads KAGVTQTPRYLIKTRGQQVTLSCSPISGHRSVSWYQQTPGQGLQFLFEYFSETQRNKGNFPGRFSGRQFSNSRSEMNVSTLELGDSALYLCASSLAGGLNTEAFFGQGTRLTVV.

This chain uses TRBV10-2 with TRBJ2-1, with 9 bases fitting TRBD2. From germline, CDR1 is WSHSY and CDR2 SAAADI. The trim removed 2 bases at V and 5 bases at J, leaving 10 bases unmatched. This CDR3 comprises 17 residues. CDR3 region: CASSERGAGGRDNEQFF. The CDR3 region has the DNA TGCGCCAGCAGTGAGCGCGGAGCGGGAGGCCGGGACAATGAGCAGTTCTTC.

The chain uses TRBV7-9 and TRBJ2-1; tentative D call: TRBD1 (6 bases). Trimming shortened V by 1 base and J by 8 bases, and 12 bases separated the two germline ends. Germline-derived CDR1 and CDR2 are SEHNR and FQNEAQ (reference sequence). The CDR3 has 14 amino acids. Here the CDR3 DNA reads TGTGCCAGCAGCTTAGTAGGGGGTAGGGATGAGCAGTTCTTC. Protein product: CASSLVGGRDEQFF.

The V call is TRBV28, the J call TRBJ1-1, with D possibly TRBD1 on 6 matching bases. The V and J ends lost 6 bases and 0 bases respectively, with 20 bases between them. The CDR3 has 17 residues. Germline CDR1 reads MDHEN; CDR2 reads SYDVKM. CDR3: CASSSSGRGNMNTEAFF. CDR3 bases: TGTGCCAGCAGCTCCTCGGGGAGGGGGAATATGAACACTGAAGCTTTCTTT.

The chain combines TRBV28 with TRBJ1-1; a weak D match, TRBD1 (6 bases). CDR1 and CDR2 from the germline V gene are MDHEN and SYDVKM. There are 15 residues in the CDR3. Trimming stripped 6 bases from V and 1 base from J, with 15 bases between. The CDR3 sequence: CASRRGGAGNTEAFF. CDR3 coding DNA: TGTGCCAGCAGGAGGGGGGGAGCCGGGAACACTGAAGCTTTCTTT.

Of note for this clone: Within the sample, other DNA sequences also encode this same CDR3. CDR3 in DNA: TGTGCCAGCAGCGTCGGCACAGTGGGCAATCAGCCCCAGCATTTT. Its translation: CASSVGTVGNQPQHF. The V call is TRBV9, the J call TRBJ1-5; no firm D call. In germline, CDR1 is SGDLS, CDR2 YYNGEE. The CDR3 contains 15 residues. V lost 2 bases, J lost 2 bases, and 11 bases lay in between. The variable domain in full, with the rest retrieved from reference TRBV9 and TRBJ1-5, is DSGVTQTPKHLITATGQRVTLRCSPRSGDLSVYWYQQSLDQGLQFLIQYYNGEERAKGNILERFSAQQFPDLHSELNLSSLELGDSALYFCASSVGTVGNQPQHFGDGTRLSIL.

The chain carries TRBV10-1 and TRBJ1-2; tentative D call: TRBD1 (5 bases). This CDR3 has 13 residues. Between the trimmed V and J ends, which lost 6 bases and 3 bases, there was a span of 11 bases. Germline-derived CDR1 and CDR2 are WNHNN and SYGVQD (reference sequence). CDR3 nucleotide sequence: TGCGCCAGCAGCCCACCGGGGGACTATGGCTACACCTTC. It is translated as CASSPPGDYGYTF.